This T cell receptor beta chain is from a study of cytomegalovirus exposure and HLA in healthy donors. Across the study: Unique TCRs numbering around 85 million, obtained from HLA-typed donors, made up an early data release.

The CDR3 covers 14 residues. CDR1 and CDR2 (germline): GTSNPN, SVGIG (reference sequence). V was pared by 2 bases and J by 3 bases, with 14 bases between. On this clone itself: What it recognizes is unknown.

60 Vbeta and 13 Jbeta primers were used in PCR. Using immunoSEQ multiplex PCR, the repertoire was profiled, and TCRdb retains in-frame clones only, with some absent. The table lists fewer than 250,000 clones, roughly 84% of them singletons. Overall study findings and caveats: According to reports, the classifier identified cytomegalovirus status with high specificity and sensitivity. Earlier analysis found most TCR beta V segments productive about 87% or about 30% of the time.

The TCR comes from a girl aged 5 to 17 in good health and CMV-seronegative. This sequence joins TRBV30 and TRBJ2-7; TRBD1 is a possible D gene (6 bases). The sequenced sample was PBMCs. The CDR3 region has the DNA TGTGCCTGGAGTTCCTCCGACAGGTTCTACGAGCAGTACTTC. Translating it yields CAWSSSDRFYEQYF.